This T cell receptor (beta chain) originates from a study of cytomegalovirus exposure and HLA in healthy donors. Across the study: Membership in the Caucasian-associated ancestry cluster was found for about four fifths of 300 to 400 genotyped donors. Whole-study findings and limits: Association with HLA alleles at 0.05 false discovery rate was found for around 17,000 TCR beta sequences in a later analysis. For presence/absence analyses, sequencing depth was assumed to be roughly uniform across donors.

The junction had 14 bases not matched to a gene; V was cut back by 6 bases and J by 6 bases. The CDR3 has 15 amino acids. Germline V gene lookup returns CDR1 MDHEN and CDR2 SYDVKM. The PCR was carried out with 60 Vbeta primers and 13 Jbeta primers. The method was immunoSEQ multiplex PCR; TCRdb's version includes in-frame clones alone and lacks a portion of them. The data contain around 100,000 clones, around three quarters of them singletons. On this clone: No antigen is known for it.

The sample consisted of PBMCs. The rearrangement links TRBV28 to TRBJ2-7; 7 nucleotides match TRBD2. This TCR came from a woman between 18 and 29 years old in good health and CMV-seropositive. In nucleotides, the CDR3 is TGTGCCAGCAGCCCCGTGAGTGCGGGAGTAAGCGAGCAGTACTTC. Amino acids: CASSPVSAGVSEQYF.